This section outlines one T cell receptor beta chain sequence together with its context. The antigen is unknown. Reverse transcription of all isolated RNA meant that expressed TCRB transcripts were sequenced. Clones were sequenced by immunoSEQ multiplex PCR, and TCRdb holds only the in-frame ones, with some missing. The sample has around 430,000 clones; over 25% are singletons. The record originates from a study of beta chain features in type 1 diabetes. General study results and limits: Because the template was cDNA, high-expressing cells might be over-represented. Naive, central memory and Treg TCRB repertoires appeared more alike in patients than in healthy donors.

The ends were cut back, 3 bases at V and 6 bases at J, with 12 bases in the middle. CDR3 length: 14 residues. Germline V lookup: CDR1 SNHLY, CDR2 FYNNEI. The sequence came from a man aged 18 to 30 in good health. V and J are TRBV2 and TRBJ1-5; D is undetermined. The material sequenced was naive CD4+ T cells from blood. In DNA, the CDR3 is TGTGCCAGCAGTGACACGTTCCGTAGTCAGCCCCAGCATTTT. It codes for CASSDTFRSQPQHF.